The 27 T cell receptor beta chains in this list originate from one sample, sequenced in a study of T cell responses to AZD1222 COVID-19 vaccine. Assay used: immunoSEQ multiplex PCR; TCRdb lists only in-frame clones, some missing. This sample has 130,000 or so clones, with roughly 93% found just once. The material was peripheral blood, obtained 28 days after the second AZD1222 dose. These receptors originate from an adult who received the AZD1222 COVID-19 vaccine.

The V and J genes are TRBV18 and TRBJ2-1; no firm D call. Trimming removed 3 bases from V and 0 bases from J, with 6 bases in between. This CDR3 is built from 14 residues. Germline values: CDR1 KGHSH, CDR2 LQKENI. The CDR3 sequence: CASSPNFSYNEQFF. CDR3 bases: TGTGCCAGCTCACCGAACTTCTCCTACAATGAGCAGTTCTTC.

The V gene is TRBV5-4, the J gene TRBJ1-4, with a weak D call TRBD1 (5 bases). V was shortened by 4 bases and J by 3 bases, with 10 bases between the two germline ends. Germline CDR1 and CDR2: SGHNT and YYREEE (reference sequence). This CDR3 has 14 amino acids. Here the CDR3 DNA reads TGTGCCAGCAGCCCCTCGGGGGCTAATGAAAAACTGTTTTTT. As protein: CASSPSGANEKLFF.

This clone was counted once. The chain is built from TRBV4-1 and TRBJ1-6; D unresolved. CDR1 and CDR2 from the germline V gene are MGHRA and YSYEKL. V lost 4 bases and J lost 6, with 16 bases in between. CDR3 length: 16 amino acids. The CDR3 reads CASSPEIAKFNSPLHF. Written as DNA, the CDR3 is TGCGCCAGCAGCCCTGAAATCGCCAAATTTAATTCACCCCTCCACTTT.

V usage is TRBV5-1 and J usage is TRBJ2-5, with 10 bases that match TRBD2. This CDR3 comprises 16 residues. Germline V gives CDR1 SGHRS, CDR2 YFSETQ. V dropped 1 base and J dropped 5; count of bases not matched to a gene: 8. CDR3: CASSLWSGRAGETQYF. In nucleotides, the CDR3 is TGCGCCAGCAGCTTGTGGAGCGGGAGGGCAGGGGAGACCCAGTACTTC.

This rearrangement joins TRBV5-1 to TRBJ2-7, with a tentative D call TRBD1 (6 bases). From germline, CDR1 is SGHRS and CDR2 YFSETQ. The CDR3 spans 14 residues. Deletions cut 1 base from V and 0 bases from J, with 8 bases between. The CDR3 sequence is CASSLTQGSYEQYF. The CDR3 DNA follows: TGCGCCAGCAGCTTGACACAGGGCTCCTACGAGCAGTACTTC.

V is TRBV10-2 and J is TRBJ1-5; 7 nucleotides line up with TRBD1. The CDR3 contains 14 residues. Germline values: CDR1 WSHSY, CDR2 SAAADI. Trimming cost V 5 bases and J 6 bases; bases outside gene matches: 7. CDR3 sequence: CASSKGARGQPQHF. The CDR3, as DNA: TGCGCCAGCAGTAAGGGGGCGCGAGGTCAGCCCCAGCATTTT.

The chain joins TRBV7-9 to TRBJ1-4; D is undetermined. The germline V gene encodes CDR1 SEHNR and CDR2 FQNEAQ (reference sequence). The CDR3 spans 16 residues. The germline V and J ends were trimmed by 5 bases and 2 bases, with 15 bases remaining between them. The CDR3 is CASSPSGSGTNEKLFF. In DNA, the CDR3 is TGTGCCAGCAGCCCGTCGGGTTCCGGCACTAATGAAAAACTGTTTTTT.

This clone appeared once. The chain couples TRBV5-1 to TRBJ2-5; maybe TRBD2 (6 bases). The germline gives CDR1 SGHRS, CDR2 YFSETQ. CDR3 length: 14 residues. The V gene lost 0 bases and the J gene lost 9 bases, with 15 bases spanning the gap. CDR3 sequence reads: CASSLASETGAQYF. The DNA for the CDR3 is TGCGCCAGCAGCTTGGCTTCAGAGACGGGAGCCCAGTACTTC.

The rearrangement uses TRBV29-1 and TRBJ1-1, with a possible D match to TRBD1 (6 bases). Germline CDR1 SQVTM, CDR2 ANQGSEA. This CDR3 region has 13 residues. Deletions cut 6 bases from V and 7 bases from J, with 18 bases between. The CDR3 DNA reads TGCAGCGTCGGACCTACGGGGGGCTTTGAAGCTTTCTTT. As protein: CSVGPTGGFEAFF.

This chain joins TRBV5-6 and TRBJ1-6; D gene ambiguous. Germline V gene lookup returns CDR1 SGHDT and CDR2 YYEEEE. The CDR3 sequence is 15 residues long. Trimming cost V 0 bases and J 1 base, with 5 bases left between them. The CDR3 here is CASSLDPSYNSPLHF. Here the CDR3 DNA reads TGTGCCAGCAGCTTGGACCCATCCTATAATTCACCCCTCCACTTT.

There are a few counts of this clone. The rearrangement uses TRBV10-3 and TRBJ1-2; D gene uncertain. V lost 3 bases, J lost 0 bases, and 11 bases lay in between. Germline V lookup: CDR1 ENHRY, CDR2 SYGVKD. This CDR3 contains 15 residues. This CDR3 is CAISDPLGTNYGYTF. CDR3 nucleotide sequence: TGTGCCATCAGTGATCCCCTCGGGACTAACTATGGCTACACCTTC.

The chain joins TRBV23-1 to TRBJ1-5; TRBD1 agrees at 7 bases. TRBV23-1 is an open reading frame, and its role is uncertain. This CDR3 is built from 18 residues. V gave up 0 bases and J gave up 3 bases; unmatched junction bases: 11. CDR3 sequence: CASSQSEMGTDLNQPQHF. The DNA of the CDR3 is TGCGCCAGCAGTCAATCGGAAATGGGGACAGACCTCAATCAGCCCCAGCATTTT.

The J gene is TRBJ1-1, the V gene TRBV19; unclear D gene. Deletions cut 8 bases from V and 2 bases from J, with 24 bases between. Germline loops: CDR1 LNHDA, CDR2 SQIVND (reference sequence). The CDR3 runs to 17 residues. CDR3 coding DNA: TGTGCCAGTGGTAGGAGCCTCTGGGCCGAATCAAACACTGAAGCTTTCTTT. Translating it yields CASGRSLWAESNTEAFF.

This chain uses TRBV7-9 with TRBJ1-1, with 7 bases that match TRBD1. Germline CDR1 and CDR2: SEHNR and FQNEAQ (reference sequence). The junction had 11 bases not matched to a gene; V was cut back by 7 bases and J by 3 bases. This CDR3 spans 15 amino acids. The CDR3 region is CASKRGQDLHTEAFF. Written as DNA, the CDR3 is TGTGCCAGCAAAAGGGGGCAGGACTTACACACTGAAGCTTTCTTT.

The chain combines TRBV2 with TRBJ2-1, with D unclear. The V end was cut by 8 bases, the J end by 0 bases, with 5 bases between. Germline V gene data show CDR1 as SNHLY and CDR2 as FYNNEI. The CDR3 has 12 residues. The CDR3 region is CASGPSYNEQFF. CDR3 in DNA: TGTGCCAGCGGGCCCTCCTACAATGAGCAGTTCTTC.

The V and J genes are TRBV7-2 and TRBJ2-1; 8 bases fit TRBD2. This CDR3 spans 14 amino acids. V shed 5 bases, J shed 2 bases, and the junction held 2 bases outside the gene matches. In germline, CDR1 is SGHTA, CDR2 FQGNSA. The CDR3 protein is CASSPGLAYNEQFF. The DNA of the CDR3 is TGTGCCAGCAGCCCGGGACTAGCCTACAATGAGCAGTTCTTC.

The chain recombines TRBV11-3 with TRBJ2-1, with TRBD2 as a possible D gene (6 bases). From germline, CDR1 is SGHNT and CDR2 YENEEA. This CDR3 is built from 16 residues. Deletions cut 0 bases from V and 4 bases from J, with 13 bases between. CDR3 in DNA: TGTGCCAGCAGCTTAGATACCGGGAGAGGGTACAATGAGCAGTTCTTC. Its translation is CASSLDTGRGYNEQFF.

This sequence joins TRBV10-3 and TRBJ1-3; 8 bases line up with TRBD1. From germline, CDR1 is ENHRY and CDR2 SYGVKD. J gave up 0 bases and V 6 bases, and 10 bases lay outside the gene matches. The length of the CDR3 is 17 residues. The CDR3 DNA is TGTGCCATCAGAACTAGAGCAACAGGGGGCTCTGGAAACACCATATATTTT. This encodes CAIRTRATGGSGNTIYF.

This clone was recorded once. The chain is built from TRBV27 and TRBJ2-7; 8 positions match TRBD1. V lost 3 bases, J lost 2 bases, and 9 bases stayed unmatched. Germline lookup yields CDR1 MNHEY and CDR2 SMNVEV (reference sequence). CDR3 length equals 16 residues. CDR3 residues: CASSLGQGAPTYEQYF. The CDR3 DNA reads as TGTGCCAGCAGTTTGGGTCAGGGGGCCCCTACCTACGAGCAGTACTTC.

This clone was observed a handful of times. V and J are TRBV7-8 and TRBJ1-4; 7 bases line up with TRBD1. Germline-derived CDR1 and CDR2 are SGHVS and FQNEAQ. J lost 8 bases, V lost 5 bases, and 14 bases had no gene match. The CDR3 runs 16 residues. The CDR3 region has the DNA TGTGCCAGCAGCGCTCTAAACCGGGACAGTAGCGAAAAACTGTTTTTT. Its protein product is CASSALNRDSSEKLFF.

V and J are TRBV9 and TRBJ2-7; the D gene is possibly TRBD1 (7 bases). V was clipped by 0 bases and J by 2 bases, with 15 bases between them. The germline gives CDR1 SGDLS, CDR2 YYNGEE. The CDR3 sequence is 16 residues long. CDR3 protein: CASSVGEGGQAYEQYF. CDR3 in DNA: TGTGCCAGCAGCGTAGGTGAGGGAGGACAGGCCTACGAGCAGTACTTC.

The chain is built from TRBV7-9 and TRBJ2-2; 10 bases fit TRBD2. CDR1 is SEHNR, CDR2 FQNEAQ, per germline (reference sequence). The CDR3 contains 14 residues. Germline trimming cut 9 bases from V and 0 bases from J; bases unmatched to any gene: 1. CDR3 bases: TGTGCCAGTCTAGCGGGAGCGAACACCGGGGAGCTGTTTTTT. Protein product: CASLAGANTGELFF.

The gene calls are TRBV19 and TRBJ1-1; maybe TRBD1 (5 bases). CDR3 size: 15 residues. Trimming removed 5 bases at V and 0 bases at J, with 13 bases between. The germline gives CDR1 LNHDA, CDR2 SQIVND (reference sequence). Here the CDR3 reads CASSRDSNMNTEAFF. For the CDR3, the DNA is TGTGCCAGTAGTCGAGACAGTAATATGAACACTGAAGCTTTCTTT.

The chain has TRBV19 and TRBJ2-7, with a tentative D call TRBD1 (6 bases). The V and J ends lost 5 bases and 6 bases respectively, with 14 bases between them. There are 13 residues in the CDR3. CDR1 is LNHDA and CDR2 is SQIVND in the germline V gene (reference sequence). Written as DNA, the CDR3 is TGTGCCAGTAGTGGGGAGACAGGTTCCGAGCAGTACTTC. This encodes CASSGETGSEQYF.

The chain links TRBV28 to TRBJ1-2, with no clear D. V lost 2 bases and J 4 bases, leaving 20 bases between the germline ends. CDR1 is MDHEN, CDR2 SYDVKM, per germline. The CDR3 consists of 17 residues. The CDR3 DNA sequence: TGTGCCAGCAGTTTAAATGGGAGGCGAGGGTCGACCTATGGCTACACCTTC. Translation: CASSLNGRRGSTYGYTF.

This sequence joins TRBV18 and TRBJ2-6, with D possibly TRBD1 on 5 matching bases. Germline CDR1 reads KGHSH; CDR2 reads LQKENI. V was shortened by 4 bases and J by 3 bases, with 10 bases between the two germline ends. This CDR3 is 15 amino acids long. The CDR3 reads CASSLQQGGANVLTF. The CDR3 DNA follows: TGTGCCAGCTCACTCCAGCAGGGTGGGGCCAACGTCCTGACTTTC.

The chain combines TRBV19 with TRBJ2-1; no reliable D call. V dropped 3 bases and J dropped 7 bases, with 4 bases sitting between them. Germline V lookup: CDR1 LNHDA, CDR2 SQIVND (reference sequence). The CDR3 spans 11 residues. As DNA, the CDR3 is TGTGCCAGTAGTATTCTGAATGAGCAGTTCTTC. This codes for CASSILNEQFF.